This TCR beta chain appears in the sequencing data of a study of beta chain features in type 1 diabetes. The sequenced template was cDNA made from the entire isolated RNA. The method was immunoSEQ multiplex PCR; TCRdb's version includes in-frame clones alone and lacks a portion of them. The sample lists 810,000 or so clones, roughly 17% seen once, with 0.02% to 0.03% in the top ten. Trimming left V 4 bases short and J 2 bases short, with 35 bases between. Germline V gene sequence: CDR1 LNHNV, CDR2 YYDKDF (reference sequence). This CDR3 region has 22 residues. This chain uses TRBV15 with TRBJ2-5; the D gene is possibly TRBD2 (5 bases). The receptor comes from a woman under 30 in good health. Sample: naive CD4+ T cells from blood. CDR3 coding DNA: TGTGCCACCAGCAAATTTAGTGGGAGTTGGGAGAGGTGGGGATCTACACAAGAGACCCAGTACTTC. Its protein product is CATSKFSGSWERWGSTQETQYF.